The clone carrying this T cell receptor beta chain was recorded a few times. Its antigen is undetermined. Germline V gene lookup returns CDR1 SQVTM and CDR2 ANQGSEA. V was pared by 6 bases and J by 8 bases, with 16 bases between. This CDR3 has 12 amino acids. The sample is drawn from a study of CD8+ T cells in alopecia areata. Study-wide points: Lesional tissue from the scalp (especially in alopecia totalis/universalis) showed higher clonality than normal scalp.

Patients with alopecia areata provided lesional scalp punch biopsies as well as peripheral blood. As the sequencing template, cDNA was produced by extracting RNA and reverse transcribing it. Assay used: immunoSEQ multiplex PCR; TCRdb lists only in-frame clones, some missing. Here the sample spans 55,000 to 65,000 clones, about 44% being singletons. The clonotype originates from a human donor with alopecia areata. The chain is built from TRBV29-1 and TRBJ1-2, with D hard to call. The sample comprised NKG2D-low CD8+ T cells sorted from blood. The CDR3 reads CSVPTWEGGYTF. CDR3 nucleotide sequence: TGCAGCGTGCCAACTTGGGAGGGAGGCTACACCTTC.